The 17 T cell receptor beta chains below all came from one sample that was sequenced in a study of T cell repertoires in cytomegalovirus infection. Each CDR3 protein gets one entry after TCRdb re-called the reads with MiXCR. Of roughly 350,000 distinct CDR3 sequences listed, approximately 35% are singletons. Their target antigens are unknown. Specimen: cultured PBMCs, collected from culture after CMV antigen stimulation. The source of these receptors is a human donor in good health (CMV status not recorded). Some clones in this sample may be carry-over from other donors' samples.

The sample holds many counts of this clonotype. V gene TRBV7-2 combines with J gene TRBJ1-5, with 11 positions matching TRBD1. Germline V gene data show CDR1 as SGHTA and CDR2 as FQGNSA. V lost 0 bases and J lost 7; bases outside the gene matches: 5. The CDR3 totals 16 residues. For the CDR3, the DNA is TGTGCCAGCAGCTTAGCCTCCGGGACAGGGGGACAGCCCCAGCATTTT. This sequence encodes CASSLASGTGGQPQHF. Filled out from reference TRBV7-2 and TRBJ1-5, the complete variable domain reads GAGVSQSPSNKVTEKGKDVELRCDPISGHTALYWYRQSLGQGLEFLIYFQGNSAPDKSGLPSDRFSAERTGGSVSTLTIQRTQQEDSAVYLCASSLASGTGGQPQHFGDGTRLSIL.

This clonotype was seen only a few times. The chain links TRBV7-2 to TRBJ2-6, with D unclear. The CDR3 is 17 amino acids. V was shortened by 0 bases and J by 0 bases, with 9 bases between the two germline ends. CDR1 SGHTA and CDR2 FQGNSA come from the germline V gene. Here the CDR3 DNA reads TGTGCCAGCAGCTTAGCCCGCCCGAGCTCTGGGGCCAACGTCCTGACTTTC. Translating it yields CASSLARPSSGANVLTF. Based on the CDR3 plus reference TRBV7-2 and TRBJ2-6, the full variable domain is GAGVSQSPSNKVTEKGKDVELRCDPISGHTALYWYRQSLGQGLEFLIYFQGNSAPDKSGLPSDRFSAERTGGSVSTLTIQRTQQEDSAVYLCASSLARPSSGANVLTFGAGSRLTVL.

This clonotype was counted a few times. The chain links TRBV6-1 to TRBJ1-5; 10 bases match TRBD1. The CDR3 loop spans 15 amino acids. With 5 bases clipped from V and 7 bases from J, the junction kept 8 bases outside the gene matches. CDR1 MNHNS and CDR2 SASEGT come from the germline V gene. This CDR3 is CASSINRDRGQPQHF. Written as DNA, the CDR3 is TGTGCCAGCAGTATAAACCGGGACAGGGGACAGCCCCAGCATTTT.

CDR3 sequence (DNA): TGTGCCAGCAGCAAAGGACAGGCGGCCACTGAAGCTTTCTTT. It codes for CASSKGQAATEAFF. The chain carries TRBV7-2 and TRBJ1-1, with TRBD1 matching over 7 bases. Germline loops: CDR1 SGHTA, CDR2 FQGNSA. This CDR3 comprises 14 residues. The trim removed 5 bases at V and 4 bases at J, leaving 7 bases unmatched.

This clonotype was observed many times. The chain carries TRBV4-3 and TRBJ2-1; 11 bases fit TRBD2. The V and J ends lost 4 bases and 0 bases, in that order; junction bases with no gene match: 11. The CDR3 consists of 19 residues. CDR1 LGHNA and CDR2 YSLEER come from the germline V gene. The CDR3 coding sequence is TGCGCCAGCAGCCCTCGCGGGACTAGCGGCCCTAGCTCCTACAATGAGCAGTTCTTC. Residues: CASSPRGTSGPSSYNEQFF.

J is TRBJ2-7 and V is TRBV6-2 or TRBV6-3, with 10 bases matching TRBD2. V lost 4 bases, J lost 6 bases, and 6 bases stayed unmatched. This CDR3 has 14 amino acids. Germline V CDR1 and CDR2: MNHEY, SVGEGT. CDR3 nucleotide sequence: TGTGCCAGCAGTTCGCCTAGCGGGAGAGGCGAGCAGTACGTC. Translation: CASSSPSGRGEQYV.

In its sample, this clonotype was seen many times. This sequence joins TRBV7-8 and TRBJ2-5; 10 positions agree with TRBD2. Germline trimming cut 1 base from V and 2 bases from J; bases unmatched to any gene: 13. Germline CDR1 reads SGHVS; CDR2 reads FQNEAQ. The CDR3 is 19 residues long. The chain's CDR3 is CASSLEAAASGSRQETQYF. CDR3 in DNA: TGTGCCAGCAGCTTAGAGGCCGCGGCTAGCGGGAGTCGACAAGAGACCCAGTACTTC.

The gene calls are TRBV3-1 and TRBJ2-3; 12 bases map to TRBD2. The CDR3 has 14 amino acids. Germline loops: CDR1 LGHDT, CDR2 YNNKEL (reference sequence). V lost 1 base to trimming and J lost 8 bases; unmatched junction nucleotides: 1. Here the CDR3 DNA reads TGTGCCAGCAGCCAAGTACTAGCGGGGGGTACGCAGTATTTT. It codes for CASSQVLAGGTQYF.

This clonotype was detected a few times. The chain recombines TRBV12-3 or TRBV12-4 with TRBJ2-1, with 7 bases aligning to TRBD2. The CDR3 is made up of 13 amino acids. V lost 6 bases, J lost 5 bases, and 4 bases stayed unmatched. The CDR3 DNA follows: TGTGCCAGCAGATATGGGGGGGACAATGAGCAGTTCTTC. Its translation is CASRYGGDNEQFF.

The CDR3 region is CASSRVDMANTEAFF. Written as DNA, the CDR3 is TGTGCCAGCAGCCGGGTGGACATGGCGAACACTGAAGCTTTCTTT. V gene TRBV5-4 combines with J gene TRBJ1-1; the D gene is possibly TRBD1 (5 bases). Trimming stripped 4 bases from V and 1 base from J, with 14 bases between. Germline CDR1 is SGHNT and CDR2 is YYREEE (reference sequence). CDR3 length: 15 amino acids.

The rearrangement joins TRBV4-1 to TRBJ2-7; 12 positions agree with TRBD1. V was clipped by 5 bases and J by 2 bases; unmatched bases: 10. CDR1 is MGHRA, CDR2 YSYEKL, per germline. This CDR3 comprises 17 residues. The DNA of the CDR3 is TGCGCCAGCAGCGACCGGGACAGGGGGCCCGTAACCTACGAGCAGTACTTC. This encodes CASSDRDRGPVTYEQYF.

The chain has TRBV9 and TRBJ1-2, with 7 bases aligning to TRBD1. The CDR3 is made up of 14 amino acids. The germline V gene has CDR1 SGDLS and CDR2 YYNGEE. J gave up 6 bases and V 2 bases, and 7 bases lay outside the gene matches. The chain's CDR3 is CASSVSPGGDGYTF. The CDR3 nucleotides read TGTGCCAGCAGCGTTTCCCCAGGGGGTGATGGCTACACCTTC. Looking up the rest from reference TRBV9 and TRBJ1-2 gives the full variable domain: DSGVTQTPKHLITATGQRVTLRCSPRSGDLSVYWYQQSLDQGLQFLIQYYNGEERAKGNILERFSAQQFPDLHSELNLSSLELGDSALYFCASSVSPGGDGYTFGSGTRLTVV.

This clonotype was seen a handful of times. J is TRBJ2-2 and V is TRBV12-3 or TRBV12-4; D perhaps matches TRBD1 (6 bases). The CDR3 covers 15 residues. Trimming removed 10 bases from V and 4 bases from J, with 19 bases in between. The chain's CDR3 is CANKLGAGTTGELFF. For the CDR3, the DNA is TGTGCCAACAAATTGGGGGCAGGGACCACCGGGGAGCTGTTTTTT.

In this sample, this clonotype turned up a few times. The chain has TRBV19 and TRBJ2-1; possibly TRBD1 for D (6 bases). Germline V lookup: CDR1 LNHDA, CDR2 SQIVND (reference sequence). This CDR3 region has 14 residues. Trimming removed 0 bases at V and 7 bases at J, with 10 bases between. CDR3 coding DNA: TGTGCCAGTAGTATAGACGGACAGTCTAATGAGCAGTTCTTC. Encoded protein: CASSIDGQSNEQFF.

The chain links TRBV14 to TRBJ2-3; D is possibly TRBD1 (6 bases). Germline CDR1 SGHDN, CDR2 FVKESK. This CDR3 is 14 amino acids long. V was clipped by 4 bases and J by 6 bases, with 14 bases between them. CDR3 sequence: CASSPLGATDTQYF. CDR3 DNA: TGTGCCAGCAGCCCCCTGGGGGCAACCGATACGCAGTATTTT.

The chain's CDR3 is CASSPAGWTGLNYGYTF. The CDR3 DNA reads as TGTGCCAGCAGCCCCGCGGGCTGGACAGGGCTCAACTATGGCTACACCTTC. The gene calls are TRBV7-9 and TRBJ1-2, with TRBD1 matching 8 bases. CDR1 and CDR2 (germline): SEHNR, FQNEAQ (reference sequence). This CDR3 is 17 amino acids long. The junction had 13 bases not matched to a gene; V was cut back by 5 bases and J by 2 bases.

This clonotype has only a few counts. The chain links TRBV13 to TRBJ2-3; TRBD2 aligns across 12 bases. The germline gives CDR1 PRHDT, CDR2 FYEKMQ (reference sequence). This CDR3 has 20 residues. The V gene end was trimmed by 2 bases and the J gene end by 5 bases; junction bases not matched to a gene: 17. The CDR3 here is CASSLYRRTSGKTIVDTQYF. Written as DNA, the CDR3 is TGTGCCAGCAGCTTATATAGGAGGACTAGCGGGAAAACGATAGTAGATACGCAGTATTTT.